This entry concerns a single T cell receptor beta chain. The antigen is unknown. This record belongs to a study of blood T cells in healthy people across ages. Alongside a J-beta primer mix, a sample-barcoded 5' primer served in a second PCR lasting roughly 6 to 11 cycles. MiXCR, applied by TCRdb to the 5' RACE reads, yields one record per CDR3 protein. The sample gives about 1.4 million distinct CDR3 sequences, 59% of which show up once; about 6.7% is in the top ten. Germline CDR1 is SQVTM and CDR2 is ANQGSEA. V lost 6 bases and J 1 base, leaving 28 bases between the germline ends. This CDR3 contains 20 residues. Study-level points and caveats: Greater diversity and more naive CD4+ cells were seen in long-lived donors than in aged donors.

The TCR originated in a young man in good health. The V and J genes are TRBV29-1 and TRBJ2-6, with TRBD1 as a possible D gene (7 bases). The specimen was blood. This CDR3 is CSVMEWGDREVYSGANVLTF. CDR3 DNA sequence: TGCAGCGTCATGGAGTGGGGCGACAGGGAGGTTTATTCTGGGGCCAACGTCCTGACTTTC.